These 22 T cell receptor beta chains originate from one sample sequenced in a study of T cells in Graves' hyperthyroidism and ophthalmopathy (dated 2019 in TCRdb). Receptors were amplified or captured by multiplex PCR. TCRdb shows the sequencer as Illumina HiSeq 2000. Amplification of TCR beta CDR3 regions was carried out from RNA transcripts. For the first round of RT-PCR on the TCR CDR3, the HTBI primer set was used together with the Qiagen OneStep RT-PCR kit. The public sequencing data were trimmed at Q25 with fastp and processed into clonotypes with MiXCR by TCRdb, which kept only in-frame beta chains. Entries are consolidated by CDR3 protein sequence, retaining the most common genes and DNA. Here the sample has 330,000 or so distinct CDR3 sequences; roughly a fifth occur a single time. About 35% of the sample goes to the ten largest clones. Sequenced: blood. These receptors all stem from a middle-aged man with Graves' ophthalmopathy.

This chain joins TRBV24-1 and TRBJ2-1, with TRBD2 matching over 10 bases. CDR1 KGHDR and CDR2 SFDVKD come from the germline V gene. Unmatched junction bases numbered 3, after V lost 11 bases and J lost 3 bases. The CDR3 has 13 residues. CDR3: CANRTSGYNEQFF. DNA for the CDR3: TGTGCCAACCGGACTAGCGGCTACAATGAGCAGTTCTTC.

The rearrangement uses TRBV12-3 or TRBV12-4 and TRBJ2-7; 8 bases match TRBD1. Trimming took 6 bases from V and 2 from J; bases not matched to a gene: 9. CDR3 length equals 15 residues. The CDR3, as DNA: TGTGCCAGCAGCCAGACAGGGGCCCCCCCCTACGAGCAGTACTTC. It yields the protein CASSQTGAPPYEQYF.

This clonotype was observed a handful of times. This rearrangement joins TRBV6-1 to TRBJ2-7; D is ambiguous. Between the trimmed V and J ends, which lost 7 bases and 0 bases, there was a span of 19 bases. Germline V gene lookup returns CDR1 MNHNS and CDR2 SASEGT. CDR3 length equals 16 residues. The CDR3 spells CASTHPRAKSSYEQYF. The CDR3 DNA reads TGTGCCAGCACCCATCCCCGGGCCAAAAGCTCCTACGAGCAGTACTTC.

This clonotype has just a few counts. The CDR3 DNA sequence: TGTGCCACCAGCAGAGCTTGGACTAGCGGACAAGAGACCCAGTACTTC. Its protein product is CATSRAWTSGQETQYF. The chain has TRBV15 and TRBJ2-5, with TRBD2 matching 10 bases. CDR3 length equals 16 residues. Trimming removed 1 base from V and 2 bases from J; junction bases left unmatched: 4. The germline CDR1 and CDR2 sequences are LNHNV and YYDKDF (reference sequence).

This clonotype was seen at least ten times. The chain joins TRBV11-2 to TRBJ2-1; the match to TRBD2 covers 8 bases. The CDR3 is 19 residues long. Unmatched junction bases numbered 20, after V lost 5 bases and J lost 5 bases. Looked up from germline, CDR1 is SGHAT and CDR2 is FQNNGV. CDR3 residues: CASSAGRLAGPRPHNEQFF. The CDR3 region has the DNA TGTGCCAGCAGCGCGGGGCGTCTAGCGGGCCCTCGACCCCACAATGAGCAGTTCTTC.

The chain links TRBV6-1 to TRBJ1-2; possibly TRBD1 for D (6 bases). V was pared by 5 bases and J by 7 bases, with 11 bases between. Per the germline V gene, CDR1 is MNHNS and CDR2 is SASEGT. This CDR3 region has 12 residues. In nucleotides, the CDR3 is TGTGCCAGCAGTATGGGGGGCGGTGGCTACACCTTC. Its translation is CASSMGGGGYTF.

There are a few counts of this clonotype. The rearrangement uses TRBV12-3 or TRBV12-4 and TRBJ1-3; no clear D gene. Deletions cut 3 bases from V and 3 bases from J, with 12 bases between. The CDR3 covers 15 residues. CDR3 sequence reads: CASSFEGMNGNTIYF. Written as DNA, the CDR3 is TGTGCCAGCAGTTTCGAGGGTATGAATGGAAACACCATATATTTT.

This clonotype was counted at least ten times. The chain is built from TRBV18 and TRBJ1-1; D ambiguous. Germline V CDR1 and CDR2: KGHSH, LQKENI. V was pared by 2 bases and J by 1 base, with 8 bases between. The CDR3 consists of 14 residues. The chain's CDR3 is CASSPVKGNTEAFF. The CDR3 DNA reads TGTGCCAGCTCACCAGTTAAGGGGAACACTGAAGCTTTCTTT.

This clonotype occurred many times. CDR3 sequence: CASSPTPQDRKGVSEQYF. For the CDR3, the DNA is TGCGCCAGCAGCCCTACCCCTCAGGACAGAAAAGGGGTATCCGAGCAGTACTTC. The chain combines TRBV5-1 with TRBJ2-7; D might be TRBD1 (6 bases). Germline-derived CDR1 and CDR2 are SGHRS and YFSETQ. V was cut by 4 bases and J by 6 bases, with 29 bases left in between. CDR3 length: 18 amino acids.

There are a few counts of this clonotype. The chain uses TRBV2 and TRBJ2-1, with 9 positions matching TRBD2. This CDR3 spans 17 amino acids. In germline, CDR1 is SNHLY, CDR2 FYNNEI. J lost 5 bases, V lost 4 bases, and 12 bases had no gene match. In nucleotides, the CDR3 is TGTGCCAGCAGTGGAGGGTTGGCGGGAGGGCAAGACAATGAGCAGTTCTTC. Translated: CASSGGLAGGQDNEQFF.

At least ten counts were recorded for this clonotype. The chain uses TRBV30 and TRBJ1-5; D is perhaps TRBD1 (6 bases). The CDR3 has 15 residues. The germline CDR1 and CDR2 sequences are GTSNPN and SVGIG (reference sequence). Trimming removed 0 bases at V and 6 bases at J, with 15 bases between. The CDR3 is CAWSVQQGGGQPQHF. The CDR3 DNA reads TGTGCCTGGAGTGTACAACAGGGCGGGGGTCAGCCCCAGCATTTT. The full variable domain, rest sourced from reference TRBV30 and TRBJ1-5, is SQTIHQWPATLVQPVGSPLSLECTVEGTSNPNLYWYRQAAGRGLQLLFYSVGIGQISSEVPQNLSASRPQDRQFILSSKKLLLSDSGFYLCAWSVQQGGGQPQHFGDGTRLSIL.

The gene calls are TRBV27 and TRBJ2-1; the D gene is possibly TRBD1 (5 bases). Germline V gene sequence: CDR1 MNHEY, CDR2 SMNVEV (reference sequence). The CDR3 has 14 amino acids. With 1 base removed from V and 10 bases from J, the gap between germline ends came to 14 bases. In nucleotides, the CDR3 is TGTGCCAGCAGTTTATACAAGGGATCAGGGGAGCAGTTCTTC. Translated, it gives CASSLYKGSGEQFF.

In its sample, this clonotype was seen many times. The rearrangement links TRBV6-1 to TRBJ1-2, with D perhaps matching TRBD1 (5 bases). Per the germline V gene, CDR1 is MNHNS and CDR2 is SASEGT. V lost 3 bases and J lost 8, with 19 bases in between. The CDR3 spans 15 residues. DNA of the CDR3: TGTGCCAGCAGTGAGGTCCTTGGGACCACGAGGGGCTACACCTTC. Protein sequence: CASSEVLGTTRGYTF.

The chain carries TRBV30 and TRBJ1-3, with D perhaps matching TRBD1 (5 bases). This CDR3 comprises 15 residues. V was shortened by 3 bases and J by 2 bases, with 14 bases between the two germline ends. Germline V gene lookup returns CDR1 GTSNPN and CDR2 SVGIG (reference sequence). CDR3 in DNA: TGTGCCTGGAGGAGTCCGGGGACCGCTGGAAACACCATATATTTT. It yields the protein CAWRSPGTAGNTIYF.

The rearrangement uses TRBV7-8 and TRBJ1-4; D remains unclear. The CDR3 has 15 residues. With 0 bases removed from V and 4 bases from J, the gap between germline ends came to 9 bases. Germline CDR1 SGHVS, CDR2 FQNEAQ. Written as DNA, the CDR3 is TGTGCCAGCAGCTTAGCCTCAGGAGTTAATGAAAAACTGTTTTTT. Amino acids: CASSLASGVNEKLFF.

This clonotype appeared a few times. The chain combines TRBV12-5 with TRBJ2-7; 7 nucleotides match TRBD2. Unmatched junction bases numbered 1, after V lost 7 bases and J lost 1 base. This CDR3 has 12 residues. Germline assignment: CDR1 LGHNT and CDR2 FRNRAP. The CDR3 bases are TGTGCTAGTGCGGGGGGATCCTACGAGCAGTACTTC. Encoded protein: CASAGGSYEQYF.

This clonotype was detected ten times or more. This sequence joins TRBV10-3 and TRBJ1-2; 8 bases line up with TRBD1. Germline-derived CDR1 and CDR2 are ENHRY and SYGVKD. V was clipped by 7 bases and J by 4 bases; unmatched bases: 14. There are 16 residues in the CDR3. DNA for the CDR3: TGTGCCATCACTCATGGGACCGGACAGGGATCCTATGGCTACACCTTC. Its translation: CAITHGTGQGSYGYTF.

This clonotype was observed many times. The chain joins TRBV18 to TRBJ2-3; TRBD2 matches 15 bases. The CDR3 extends over 16 amino acids. Germline V gene data show CDR1 as KGHSH and CDR2 as LQKENI. V lost 6 bases to trimming and J lost 5 bases; unmatched junction nucleotides: 6. The CDR3, as DNA: TGTGCCAGCTCGGTCCTGGGACTAGCGGGAGGAGATACGCAGTATTTT. Its protein is CASSVLGLAGGDTQYF.

This clonotype has at least ten counts. The chain recombines TRBV5-1 with TRBJ2-7; D possibly uses TRBD1 or TRBD2 (5 bases each). CDR3 length equals 12 residues. Looked up from germline, CDR1 is SGHRS and CDR2 is YFSETQ. V was clipped by 0 bases and J by 5 bases, with 6 bases between them. CDR3 sequence reads: CASSLEGHEQYF. CDR3 DNA: TGCGCCAGCAGCTTGGAGGGACACGAGCAGTACTTC. Together with reference TRBV5-1 and TRBJ2-7, the CDR3 gives the full variable domain: KAGVTQTPRYLIKTRGQQVTLSCSPISGHRSVSWYQQTPGQGLQFLFEYFSETQRNKGNFPGRFSGRQFSNSRSEMNVSTLELGDSALYLCASSLEGHEQYFGPGTRLTVT.

Comments on this clonotype: A much larger clone is a single base away; this may be a read error. V gene TRBV30 combines with J gene TRBJ2-7; D is possibly TRBD2 (6 bases). Looked up from germline, CDR1 is GTSNPN and CDR2 is SVGIG (reference sequence). The CDR3 loop spans 14 amino acids. The CDR3 sequence is CAWKDAGSAHEQHF. CDR3 nucleotide sequence: TGTGCCTGGAAAGATGCCGGGAGTGCCCACGAGCAGCACTTC.

The chain links TRBV5-1 to TRBJ2-5; D perhaps matches TRBD1 (5 bases). The germline V and J ends were trimmed by 2 bases and 0 bases, with 8 bases remaining between them. CDR1 and CDR2 (germline): SGHRS, YFSETQ. This CDR3 spans 14 amino acids. The CDR3 spells CASSFGHYQETQYF. The DNA for the CDR3 is TGCGCCAGCAGCTTCGGACATTACCAAGAGACCCAGTACTTC.

The chain employs TRBV27 and TRBJ2-5, with TRBD1 identical over 9 bases. The CDR3 contains 15 residues. The V gene's germline CDR1 is MNHEY and CDR2 SMNVEV (reference sequence). Unmatched junction bases numbered 9, after V lost 5 bases and J lost 5 bases. In nucleotides, the CDR3 is TGTGCCAGCAGTCAGGACAGGGGCCGACAGGAGACCCAGTACTTC. It codes for CASSQDRGRQETQYF.